These 27 T cell receptor beta chains were all obtained from the same sample, sequenced in a study of T-cell reconstitution after alpha-beta-depleted transplantation in children. This sample's TCRbeta library carried unique molecular identifier barcodes. TCRdb processed the PCR reads anew with MiXCR; each CDR3 protein has one entry. Of some 830,000 distinct CDR3 sequences in the sample, approximately 15% were seen once. Sequenced material: PBMCs, mostly from graft donor cells, taken 360 days after TCRalphabeta/CD19-depleted stem cell transplant. Receptors were obtained from a male patient younger than 18 who had a stem cell transplant for acute lymphoblastic leukemia, so the T cells may come from the graft donor.

This chain uses TRBV20-1 with TRBJ1-5, with D tentatively TRBD1 (5 bases). There are 13 residues in the CDR3. With 5 bases removed from V and 1 base from J, the gap between germline ends came to 9 bases. CDR1 is DFQATT, CDR2 SNEGSKA, per germline (reference sequence). The DNA of the CDR3 is TGCAGTGCTGGGACGGCGAGCAATCAGCCCCAGCATTTT. Translation gives CSAGTASNQPQHF.

The chain couples TRBV5-1 to TRBJ2-4; maybe TRBD2 (5 bases). This CDR3 region has 14 residues. Germline-derived CDR1 and CDR2 are SGHRS and YFSETQ. V was cut by 3 bases and J by 8 bases, with 15 bases left in between. The DNA of the CDR3 is TGCGCCAGCAGCTACGACAACCACGGGGACATTCAGTACTTC. Protein product: CASSYDNHGDIQYF.

There are a few counts of this clonotype. The V and J genes are TRBV10-2 and TRBJ2-3; D possibly uses TRBD1 or TRBD2 (6 bases each). The ends were cut back, 5 bases at V and 5 bases at J, with 11 bases in the middle. Germline values: CDR1 WSHSY, CDR2 SAAADI. The CDR3 contains 13 residues. The CDR3 DNA sequence: TGCGCCAGCAGTAGGGGGGATAGAGATACGCAGTATTTT. It encodes CASSRGDRDTQYF.

This clonotype has just a few counts. The chain recombines TRBV7-9 with TRBJ2-1; D is possibly TRBD1 (5 bases). This CDR3 has 14 amino acids. The V gene's germline CDR1 is SEHNR and CDR2 FQNEAQ (reference sequence). V shed 6 bases and J shed 4 bases, with 13 bases lying between them. This CDR3 reads CASSDSGFYNEQFF. In DNA form, the CDR3 reads TGTGCCAGCAGTGACAGTGGATTTTACAATGAGCAGTTCTTC.

In its sample, this clonotype was seen a few times. The chain carries TRBV7-9 and TRBJ2-5; a possible D gene is TRBD1 (7 bases). Germline loops: CDR1 SEHNR, CDR2 FQNEAQ (reference sequence). Trimming took off 5 bases at V and 2 bases at J, with 18 bases between the two ends. The CDR3 consists of 16 residues. This chain's CDR3 is CASSTRQGGGQETQYF. CDR3 coding DNA: TGTGCCAGCAGCACGCGACAGGGTGGGGGGCAAGAGACCCAGTACTTC.

The V and J genes are TRBV2 and TRBJ1-1, with TRBD1 matching over 8 bases. V was clipped by 6 bases and J by 4 bases; unmatched bases: 10. This CDR3 is 15 amino acids long. Germline V CDR1 and CDR2: SNHLY, FYNNEI. Here the CDR3 reads CASRSDRGWGTEAFF. CDR3 nucleotide sequence: TGTGCCAGCAGGAGCGACAGGGGTTGGGGCACTGAAGCTTTCTTT.

The chain combines TRBV7-8 with TRBJ2-2; D unresolved. The germline V gene has CDR1 SGHVS and CDR2 FQNEAQ. This CDR3 has 12 amino acids. The V and J ends lost 3 bases and 8 bases respectively, with 7 bases between them. CDR3 nucleotide sequence: TGTGCCAGCAGCTTTGGCGTAGGGGAGCTGTTTTTT. It is translated as CASSFGVGELFF.

The chain employs TRBV10-3 and TRBJ2-5; TRBD2 matches 9 bases. V was pared by 6 bases and J by 2 bases, with 7 bases of the junction left unmatched. Germline-derived CDR1 and CDR2 are ENHRY and SYGVKD. The CDR3 loop spans 15 amino acids. CDR3: CAISSGAGGQETQYF. CDR3 bases: TGTGCCATCAGCTCTGGGGCGGGAGGGCAAGAGACCCAGTACTTC.

This clonotype was seen more than once but under ten times. The chain links TRBV7-3 to TRBJ2-5, with D possibly being TRBD2 (5 bases). Germline V gives CDR1 SGHTA, CDR2 FQGTGA. Trimming removed 6 bases from V and 3 bases from J, with 14 bases in between. CDR3 length: 14 residues. Here the CDR3 DNA reads TGTGCCAGCAGTCCCTCATCGACTAAAGAGACCCAGTACTTC. This encodes CASSPSSTKETQYF. The whole variable domain, filled in from reference TRBV7-3 and TRBJ2-5, reads GAGVSQTPSNKVTEKGKYVELRCDPISGHTALYWYRQSLGQGPEFLIYFQGTGAADDSGLPNDRFFAVRPEGSVSTLKIQRTERGDSAVYLCASSPSSTKETQYFGPGTRLLVL.

V usage is TRBV12-3 or TRBV12-4 and J usage is TRBJ2-7, with 9 nucleotides matching TRBD1. The CDR3 extends over 13 amino acids. The trim removed 5 bases at V and 2 bases at J, leaving 1 base unmatched. CDR3 coding DNA: TGTGCCAGCAGTGGGACAGGGCCCTACGAGCAGTACTTC. Its protein product is CASSGTGPYEQYF.

The rearrangement uses TRBV25-1 and TRBJ2-7; D might be TRBD1 or TRBD2, each matching 5 bases. The CDR3 spans 16 residues. Germline V gene sequence: CDR1 MGHDK, CDR2 SYGVNS. The V and J ends lost 8 bases and 4 bases respectively, with 24 bases between them. The CDR3 DNA follows: TGTGCCAGCTCCCGGACGAGGGGATTGCCATCTTACGAGCAGTACTTC. Encoded protein: CASSRTRGLPSYEQYF.

This clonotype was counted ten times or more. The chain has TRBV12-3 or TRBV12-4 and TRBJ2-3; perhaps TRBD2 as D (6 bases). The V end was cut by 7 bases, the J end by 1 base, with 12 bases between. The CDR3 sequence is 14 residues long. CDR3 nucleotide sequence: TGTGCCAGCATAAGGAGGGCGGGCACAGATACGCAGTATTTT. Its protein is CASIRRAGTDTQYF.

This clonotype was observed a handful of times. V and J are TRBV5-1 and TRBJ1-6; D call uncertain. The germline V gene encodes CDR1 SGHRS and CDR2 YFSETQ. Deletions cut 0 bases from V and 10 bases from J, with 8 bases between. The CDR3 length is 13 residues. The CDR3 loop is CASSLAEASPLHF. As DNA, the CDR3 is TGCGCCAGCAGCTTGGCAGAGGCATCACCCCTCCACTTT.

This clonotype was detected ten times or more. The CDR3 here is CSARWLAGPSETQYF. The CDR3, as DNA: TGCAGTGCTAGGTGGCTAGCGGGACCTTCGGAGACCCAGTACTTC. The chain employs TRBV20-1 and TRBJ2-5; TRBD2 matches 9 bases. Germline V CDR1 and CDR2: DFQATT, SNEGSKA (reference sequence). The CDR3 is 15 amino acids. With V trimmed by 3 bases and J by 5 bases, 10 bases remained unmatched.

This clonotype was detected only a few times. The gene calls are TRBV5-1 and TRBJ2-6, with D maybe TRBD2 (5 bases). V lost 3 bases and J lost 0, with 13 bases in between. The CDR3 extends over 17 amino acids. Looked up from germline, CDR1 is SGHRS and CDR2 is YFSETQ. This CDR3 reads CASSWTGLPSGANVLTF. In nucleotides, the CDR3 is TGCGCCAGCAGCTGGACCGGACTCCCCTCTGGGGCCAACGTCCTGACTTTC.

This clonotype was counted only a few times. The rearrangement links TRBV29-1 to TRBJ2-5; D could derive from TRBD1 or TRBD2 (5 bases each). CDR1 is SQVTM and CDR2 is ANQGSEA in the germline V gene. Trimming took 7 bases from V and 2 from J, leaving 14 bases between them. The CDR3 is made up of 13 amino acids. CDR3 bases: TGCAGCGCAAACCACGGGGCGCAAGAGACCCAGTACTTC. Amino acid sequence: CSANHGAQETQYF.

The J gene is TRBJ2-1, the V gene TRBV5-1; 8 bases agree with TRBD2. Germline loops: CDR1 SGHRS, CDR2 YFSETQ. V lost 0 bases to trimming and J lost 3 bases; unmatched junction nucleotides: 5. CDR3 size: 16 residues. The CDR3 coding sequence is TGCGCCAGCAGCTTGGTTCCCGGGGGGGGCTACAATGAGCAGTTCTTC. Encoded protein: CASSLVPGGGYNEQFF.

As for this clonotype: Likely a read error: the CDR3 ends without its conserved phenylalanine or tryptophan. The chain has TRBV11-2 and TRBJ2-3, with unresolved D. From germline, CDR1 is SGHAT and CDR2 FQNNGV. Trimming left V 4 bases short and J 3 bases short, with 20 bases between. This CDR3 comprises 17 residues. The CDR3 is CASSSSGSAFWTDTQYS. CDR3 bases: TGTGCCAGCAGCTCATCCGGCTCCGCTTTTTGGACAGATACGCAGTATTCT.

The CDR3 DNA is TGTGCCAGCAGCTTAAGGGGGAAAGCTAGCGGGAGAGCAAGCACAGATACGCAGTATTTT. This sequence encodes CASSLRGKASGRASTDTQYF. J is TRBJ2-3 and V is TRBV7-3, with 10 bases fitting TRBD2. The CDR3 covers 20 residues. Germline V CDR1 and CDR2: SGHTA, FQGTGA. V lost 1 base to trimming and J lost 0 bases; unmatched junction nucleotides: 13.

This clonotype was observed a few times. The V call is TRBV10-3, the J call TRBJ2-5; D call uncertain. The CDR3 sequence is 13 residues long. V was trimmed by 4 bases and J by 5 bases, leaving 11 bases between them. Germline V gives CDR1 ENHRY, CDR2 SYGVKD. CDR3 region: CAISGGVWETQYF. As DNA, the CDR3 is TGTGCCATCAGTGGTGGAGTGTGGGAGACCCAGTACTTC.

CDR3 amino acids: CASSQTVTNTEAFF. CDR3 bases: TGTGCCAGCAGCCAAACAGTGACTAACACTGAAGCTTTCTTT. The chain employs TRBV7-8 and TRBJ1-1; D remains ambiguous. The CDR3 length is 14 residues. The V gene's germline CDR1 is SGHVS and CDR2 FQNEAQ. Trimming left V 5 bases short and J 2 bases short, with 12 bases between.

Many counts were recorded for this clonotype. V is TRBV12-3 or TRBV12-4 and J is TRBJ1-2; no firm D call. V was cut by 4 bases and J by 5 bases, with 17 bases left in between. This CDR3 has 15 residues. CDR3 coding DNA: TGTGCCAGCAGTTCCCAACGGAGGATGGGGTATGGCTACACCTTC. Protein: CASSSQRRMGYGYTF.

This sequence joins TRBV5-1 and TRBJ2-4; the match to TRBD2 covers 7 bases. With 0 bases clipped from V and 7 bases from J, the junction kept 4 bases outside the gene matches. Germline CDR1 SGHRS, CDR2 YFSETQ. This CDR3 comprises 14 residues. The CDR3 region is CASSLGAGENIQYF. CDR3 nucleotides: TGCGCCAGCAGCTTGGGGGCGGGAGAGAACATTCAGTACTTC.

This clonotype occurred many times. This sequence joins TRBV27 and TRBJ2-3; D is ambiguous. CDR3 length equals 15 residues. V was cut by 0 bases and J by 0 bases, with 7 bases left in between. Germline V gives CDR1 MNHEY, CDR2 SMNVEV (reference sequence). CDR3 nucleotide sequence: TGTGCCAGCAGTTTATCGTCCGGTAGCACAGATACGCAGTATTTT. It translates to CASSLSSGSTDTQYF.

This sequence joins TRBV20-1 and TRBJ2-1; 7 bases line up with TRBD2. The CDR3 loop spans 15 amino acids. Looked up from germline, CDR1 is DFQATT and CDR2 is SNEGSKA (reference sequence). Trimming removed 4 bases from V and 0 bases from J; junction bases left unmatched: 6. DNA of the CDR3: TGCAGTGCTATACGGGGGGTCAGCTCCTACAATGAGCAGTTCTTC. As protein: CSAIRGVSSYNEQFF.

V and J are TRBV5-4 and TRBJ2-1; 13 nucleotides match TRBD2. V dropped 0 bases and J dropped 0; count of bases not matched to a gene: 9. This CDR3 contains 20 residues. The V gene's germline CDR1 is SGHNT and CDR2 YYREEE (reference sequence). CDR3 DNA sequence: TGTGCCAGCAGCTTGGTTCTACTAGCGGGAGGGCCGAACTCCTACAATGAGCAGTTCTTC. This encodes CASSLVLLAGGPNSYNEQFF.

This clonotype was found a few times. J is TRBJ1-5 and V is TRBV18; 8 bases are a match to TRBD1. The germline V gene has CDR1 KGHSH and CDR2 LQKENI. The CDR3 runs 14 residues. Germline trimming cut 3 bases from V and 11 bases from J; bases unmatched to any gene: 9. This chain's CDR3 is CASSPRQGAEAQHF. DNA for the CDR3: TGTGCCAGCTCACCGAGGCAGGGGGCGGAAGCCCAGCATTTT.